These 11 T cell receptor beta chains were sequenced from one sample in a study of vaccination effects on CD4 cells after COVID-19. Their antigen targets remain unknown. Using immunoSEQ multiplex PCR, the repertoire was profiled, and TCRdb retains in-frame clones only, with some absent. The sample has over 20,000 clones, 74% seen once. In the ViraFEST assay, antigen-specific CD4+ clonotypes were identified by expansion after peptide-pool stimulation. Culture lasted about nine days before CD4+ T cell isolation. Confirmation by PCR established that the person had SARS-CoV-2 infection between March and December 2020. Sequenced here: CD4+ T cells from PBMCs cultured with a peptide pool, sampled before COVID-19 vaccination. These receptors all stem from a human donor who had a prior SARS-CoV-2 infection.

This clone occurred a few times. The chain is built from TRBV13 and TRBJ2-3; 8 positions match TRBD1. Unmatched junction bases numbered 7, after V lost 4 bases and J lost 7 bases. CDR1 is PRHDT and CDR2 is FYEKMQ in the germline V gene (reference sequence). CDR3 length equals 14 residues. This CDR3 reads CASSSDRGPYTQYF. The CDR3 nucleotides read TGTGCCAGCAGCTCCGACAGGGGACCCTATACGCAGTATTTT. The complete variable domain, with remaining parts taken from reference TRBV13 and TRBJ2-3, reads AAGVIQSPRHLIKEKRETATLKCYPIPRHDTVYWYQQGPGQDPQFLISFYEKMQSDKGSIPDRFSAQQFSDYHSELNMSSLELGDSALYFCASSSDRGPYTQYFGPGTRLTVL.

The CDR3 spells CASSTRTGWGTEAFF. CDR3 bases: TGTGCCAGCAGCACCCGGACAGGGTGGGGCACTGAAGCTTTCTTT. The chain is built from TRBV7-2 and TRBJ1-1, with 8 bases matching TRBD1. This CDR3 contains 15 residues. The germline V gene has CDR1 SGHTA and CDR2 FQGNSA. The V segment lost 5 bases and the J segment 4 bases; nucleotides outside the gene matches: 9.

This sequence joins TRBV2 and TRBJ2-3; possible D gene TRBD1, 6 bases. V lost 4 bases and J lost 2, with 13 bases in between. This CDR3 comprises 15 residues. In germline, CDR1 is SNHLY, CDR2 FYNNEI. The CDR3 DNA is TGTGCCAGCAGTGTAAACAGGGTAGACACAGATACGCAGTATTTT. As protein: CASSVNRVDTDTQYF.

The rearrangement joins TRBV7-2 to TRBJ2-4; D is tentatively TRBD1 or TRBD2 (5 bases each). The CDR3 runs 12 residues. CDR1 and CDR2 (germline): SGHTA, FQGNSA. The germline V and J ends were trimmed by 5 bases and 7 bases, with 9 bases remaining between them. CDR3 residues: CASSRGGNIQYF. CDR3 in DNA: TGTGCCAGCAGCCGGGGCGGGAACATTCAGTACTTC.

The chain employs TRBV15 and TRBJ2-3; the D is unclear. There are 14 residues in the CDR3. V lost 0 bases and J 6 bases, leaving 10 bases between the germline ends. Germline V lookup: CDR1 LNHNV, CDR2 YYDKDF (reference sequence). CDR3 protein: CATSRDWVGDTQYF. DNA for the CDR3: TGTGCCACCAGCAGAGATTGGGTGGGGGATACGCAGTATTTT.

The CDR3 loop is CASSFIAGLVNNEQFF. CDR3 DNA: TGTGCCAGCAGCTTTATAGCGGGACTAGTGAACAATGAGCAGTTCTTC. The V and J genes are TRBV7-2 and TRBJ2-1; 8 nucleotides match TRBD2. V shed 3 bases, J shed 5 bases, and the junction held 9 bases outside the gene matches. The CDR3 runs 16 residues. Germline V gene data show CDR1 as SGHTA and CDR2 as FQGNSA.

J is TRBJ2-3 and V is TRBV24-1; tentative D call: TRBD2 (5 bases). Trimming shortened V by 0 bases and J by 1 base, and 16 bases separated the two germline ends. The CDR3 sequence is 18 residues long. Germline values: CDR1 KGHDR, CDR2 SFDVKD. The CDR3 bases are TGTGCCACCAGTGATTTGCAACCTGGCGATAGCGGCACAGATACGCAGTATTTT. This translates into CATSDLQPGDSGTDTQYF.

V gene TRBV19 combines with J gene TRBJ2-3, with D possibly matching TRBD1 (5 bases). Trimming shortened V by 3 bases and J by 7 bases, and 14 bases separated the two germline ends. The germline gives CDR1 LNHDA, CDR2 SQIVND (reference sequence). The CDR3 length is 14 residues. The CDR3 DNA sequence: TGTGCCAGTAGTATGTGGCTACGGACAAATACGCAGTATTTT. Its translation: CASSMWLRTNTQYF.

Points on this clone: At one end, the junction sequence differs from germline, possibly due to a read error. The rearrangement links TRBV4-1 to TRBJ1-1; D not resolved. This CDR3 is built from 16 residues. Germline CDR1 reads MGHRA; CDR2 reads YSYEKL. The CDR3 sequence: CASSQDHFEWVTEEVF. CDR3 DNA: TGCGCCAGCAGCCAAGATCACTTTGAGTGGGTCACTGAAGAGGTCTTT.

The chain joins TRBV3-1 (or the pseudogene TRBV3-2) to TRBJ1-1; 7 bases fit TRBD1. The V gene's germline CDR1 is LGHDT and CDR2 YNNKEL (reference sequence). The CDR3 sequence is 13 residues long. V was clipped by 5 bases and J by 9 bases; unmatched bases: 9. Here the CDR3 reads CASSSGQKIKAFF. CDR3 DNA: TGTGCCAGCAGCTCGGGACAGAAGATTAAAGCTTTCTTT.

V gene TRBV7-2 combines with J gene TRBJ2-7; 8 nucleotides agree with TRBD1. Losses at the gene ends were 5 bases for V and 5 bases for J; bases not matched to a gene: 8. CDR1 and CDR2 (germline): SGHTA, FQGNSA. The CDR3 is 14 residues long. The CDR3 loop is CASSTRTGLHEQYF. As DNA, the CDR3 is TGTGCCAGCAGCACCCGGACAGGGCTCCACGAGCAGTACTTC.